This T cell receptor (beta chain) appears in the sequencing data of a study of cytomegalovirus exposure and HLA in healthy donors. Germline CDR1 is MNHNS and CDR2 is SASEGT. This CDR3 region has 13 residues. With 4 bases clipped from V and 9 bases from J, the junction kept 6 bases outside the gene matches. The PCR had 60 Vbeta and 13 Jbeta primers. Produced via immunoSEQ multiplex PCR; TCRdb's table is partial and in-frame only. The data contain around 130,000 clones, about 82% of them singletons. This TCR came from a young man in good health and CMV-seronegative. The V gene is TRBV6-1, the J gene TRBJ1-5, with 7 bases aligning to TRBD1. The sequenced sample consisted of PBMCs. CDR3 DNA sequence: TGTGCCAGCAGTGGCGACAGGGCTAGGCCCCAGCATTTT. It codes for CASSGDRARPQHF.